The 27 T cell receptor beta chains listed next were all sequenced from one sample in a study of shared clonotypes between healthy human individuals. Terminally differentiated effector memory CD45RA+ cells were excluded by CCR7 positive selection of CD45RO-negative cells. Data came from immunoSEQ multiplex PCR; TCRdb stores just in-frame clones and leaves some out. The data show about 1,800,000 clones, about 95% seen once. Sequencing input: naive CD8+ T cells sorted from blood. The receptors were gathered from a man aged 18 to 29 in good health.

The CDR3 protein is CASSVASGISAYEQYF. As DNA, the CDR3 is TGTGCCAGCAGCGTAGCTTCTGGCATCTCAGCCTACGAGCAGTACTTC. The J gene is TRBJ2-7, the V gene TRBV9; D unresolved. Trimming removed 0 bases at V and 2 bases at J, with 15 bases between. CDR1 is SGDLS and CDR2 is YYNGEE in the germline V gene. The CDR3 has 16 residues.

V gene TRBV9 combines with J gene TRBJ1-1, with no clear D. Trimming pared 1 base from V and 1 base from J, leaving 14 bases between. Germline V lookup: CDR1 SGDLS, CDR2 YYNGEE. CDR3 length: 16 amino acids. The CDR3 is CASSVSNDGRNTEAFF. The CDR3, as DNA: TGTGCCAGCAGCGTATCAAACGACGGGCGGAACACTGAAGCTTTCTTT. Looking up the rest from reference TRBV9 and TRBJ1-1 gives the full variable domain: DSGVTQTPKHLITATGQRVTLRCSPRSGDLSVYWYQQSLDQGLQFLIQYYNGEERAKGNILERFSAQQFPDLHSELNLSSLELGDSALYFCASSVSNDGRNTEAFFGQGTRLTVV.

J is TRBJ2-3 and V is TRBV30; no clear D. Germline V CDR1 and CDR2: GTSNPN, SVGIG (reference sequence). The V and J ends lost 3 bases and 2 bases respectively, with 6 bases between them. This CDR3 contains 12 residues. As DNA, the CDR3 is TGTGCCTGGAGCGTGGCCACAGATACGCAGTATTTT. This encodes CAWSVATDTQYF.

The chain recombines TRBV9 with TRBJ1-4, with 8 bases aligning to TRBD1. The CDR3 is 15 residues long. The germline V gene has CDR1 SGDLS and CDR2 YYNGEE. The V segment lost 3 bases and the J segment 5 bases; nucleotides outside the gene matches: 6. The CDR3 sequence is CASSGTGSGNEKLFF. Here the CDR3 DNA reads TGTGCCAGCAGCGGGACAGGGTCAGGCAATGAAAAACTGTTTTTT. The full variable domain, completed using reference TRBV9 and TRBJ1-4, is DSGVTQTPKHLITATGQRVTLRCSPRSGDLSVYWYQQSLDQGLQFLIQYYNGEERAKGNILERFSAQQFPDLHSELNLSSLELGDSALYFCASSGTGSGNEKLFFGSGTQLSVL.

This chain's CDR3 is CASSFFRSSYTGELFF. As DNA, the CDR3 is TGTGCCAGCAGCTTTTTCAGGTCCAGTTACACCGGGGAGCTGTTTTTT. This chain links TRBV7-9 with TRBJ2-2; no clear D. Trimming shortened V by 3 bases and J by 3 bases, and 14 bases separated the two germline ends. Germline V gives CDR1 SEHNR, CDR2 FQNEAQ (reference sequence). The CDR3 has 16 amino acids.

V and J are TRBV4-3 and TRBJ2-5; D is unresolved. The V and J ends lost 0 bases and 1 base respectively, with 15 bases between them. CDR3 length: 17 amino acids. From germline, CDR1 is LGHNA and CDR2 YSLEER. In nucleotides, the CDR3 is TGCGCCAGCAGCCAAGATTTGGTCGGAGTACTCCAAGAGACCCAGTACTTC. Residues: CASSQDLVGVLQETQYF.

This sequence joins TRBV6-5 and TRBJ2-7; D assignment may be TRBD1 or TRBD2 (5 bases each). Trimming shortened V by 8 bases and J by 7 bases, and 15 bases separated the two germline ends. CDR3 length: 12 amino acids. Germline V gives CDR1 MNHEY, CDR2 SVGAGI. CDR3 protein: CASDEGLGEQYF. The CDR3 nucleotides are TGTGCCAGCGACGAGGGGTTGGGGGAGCAGTACTTC.

V and J are TRBV29-1 and TRBJ1-2; D gene uncertain. The CDR3 extends over 16 amino acids. Germline lookup yields CDR1 SQVTM and CDR2 ANQGSEA. V dropped 0 bases and J dropped 2 bases, with 16 bases sitting between them. The chain's CDR3 is CSVEEWLPEVNYGYTF. CDR3 sequence (DNA): TGCAGCGTTGAAGAGTGGCTGCCGGAGGTGAACTATGGCTACACCTTC. Using reference TRBV29-1 and TRBJ1-2 for the parts outside the CDR3, the full variable domain is SAVISQKPSRDICQRGTSLTIQCQVDSQVTMMFWYRQQPGQSLTLIATANQGSEATYESGFVIDKFPISRPNLTFSTLTVSNMSPEDSSIYLCSVEEWLPEVNYGYTFGSGTRLTVV.

The gene calls are TRBV28 and TRBJ2-7; weak D call: TRBD1 (6 bases). This CDR3 has 14 amino acids. V gave up 2 bases and J gave up 2 bases, with 10 bases separating them. Looked up from germline, CDR1 is MDHEN and CDR2 is SYDVKM. CDR3 region: CASSLQGQTYEQYF. Here the CDR3 DNA reads TGTGCCAGCAGTTTACAAGGACAGACCTACGAGCAGTACTTC.

With regard to this clone: The sample carries other DNA sequences with the same CDR3. The chain links TRBV9 to TRBJ2-7; TRBD2 matches at 8 bases. CDR3 length equals 13 residues. Unmatched junction bases numbered 2, after V lost 0 bases and J lost 6 bases. The germline V gene encodes CDR1 SGDLS and CDR2 YYNGEE. The CDR3 DNA follows: TGTGCCAGCAGCGTAGTAAGCGGGAGCGAGCAGTACTTC. Its translation: CASSVVSGSEQYF.

The chain couples TRBV13 to TRBJ1-4; TRBD1 is a possible D gene (6 bases). The CDR3 is made up of 16 amino acids. Germline assignment: CDR1 PRHDT and CDR2 FYEKMQ (reference sequence). V was shortened by 4 bases and J by 0 bases, with 12 bases between the two germline ends. The DNA for the CDR3 is TGTGCCAGCAGCTCAGGACAGAGCACAACTAATGAAAAACTGTTTTTT. Translating gives CASSSGQSTTNEKLFF.

The rearrangement links TRBV27 to TRBJ1-5, with D possibly being TRBD1 (5 bases). V lost 6 bases and J 4 bases, leaving 16 bases between the germline ends. This CDR3 has 15 amino acids. Germline loops: CDR1 MNHEY, CDR2 SMNVEV (reference sequence). Here the CDR3 DNA reads TGTGCCAGCAGCCTATCATGGGGGGAAAATCAGCCCCAGCATTTT. Amino acids: CASSLSWGENQPQHF.

The CDR3: CASSYSPRRTEAFF. The CDR3 DNA follows: TGTGCCAGCAGTTACAGTCCCAGAAGGACTGAAGCTTTCTTT. The V gene is TRBV6-5, the J gene TRBJ1-1, with D unclear. This CDR3 is 14 amino acids long. Trimming took 2 bases from V and 5 from J, leaving 12 bases between them. CDR1 and CDR2 (germline): MNHEY, SVGAGI.

The chain uses TRBV4-3 and TRBJ2-7; maybe TRBD1 (6 bases). The germline V and J ends were trimmed by 0 bases and 5 bases, with 11 bases remaining between them. Germline values: CDR1 LGHNA, CDR2 YSLEER. The CDR3 is made up of 14 amino acids. The CDR3 sequence is CASSQDNRAHEQYF. The CDR3 DNA is TGCGCCAGCAGCCAAGATAACAGGGCGCACGAGCAGTACTTC.

With respect to this clone: Within the sample, other DNA sequences also encode this same CDR3. This sequence joins TRBV7-9 and TRBJ2-5, with D uncertain. Germline CDR1 and CDR2: SEHNR and FQNEAQ (reference sequence). The CDR3 extends over 14 amino acids. The V end was cut by 3 bases, the J end by 1 base, with 9 bases between. The CDR3 here is CASSLVGSQETQYF. CDR3 nucleotide sequence: TGTGCCAGCAGCTTGGTTGGCAGCCAAGAGACCCAGTACTTC.

The chain carries TRBV4-1 and TRBJ1-5; 7 positions match TRBD1. The CDR3 runs to 14 residues. CDR1 and CDR2 from the germline V gene are MGHRA and YSYEKL. J gave up 7 bases and V 1 base, and 4 bases lay outside the gene matches. The CDR3 bases are TGCGCCAGCAGCCAAGCAGGGGGTGGACAGCCCCAGCATTTT. Encoded protein: CASSQAGGGQPQHF.

V is TRBV7-9 and J is TRBJ1-1; D is unclear. Germline CDR1 is SEHNR and CDR2 is FQNEAQ (reference sequence). This CDR3 has 14 amino acids. V was cut by 1 base and J by 0 bases, with 6 bases left in between. CDR3 in amino acids: CASSLEGMNTEAFF. The CDR3 DNA reads TGTGCCAGCAGCTTAGAGGGTATGAACACTGAAGCTTTCTTT.

V and J are TRBV4-3 and TRBJ2-1; D uncertain. V was clipped by 0 bases and J by 0 bases, with 9 bases between them. This CDR3 has 16 amino acids. Germline assignment: CDR1 LGHNA and CDR2 YSLEER. The CDR3, as DNA: TGCGCCAGCAGCCAAGAAGGATTAGGCTCCTACAATGAGCAGTTCTTC. This codes for CASSQEGLGSYNEQFF.

The chain couples TRBV5-1 to TRBJ2-5; D remains ambiguous. The CDR3 is 15 amino acids. Looked up from germline, CDR1 is SGHRS and CDR2 is YFSETQ. The V end was cut by 0 bases, the J end by 2 bases, with 11 bases between. CDR3 nucleotides: TGCGCCAGCAGCTTGGCCCGGCACTTACAAGAGACCCAGTACTTC. This sequence encodes CASSLARHLQETQYF.

This clone was observed a handful of times. The chain recombines TRBV7-2 with TRBJ1-3; D not resolved. CDR3 length: 12 amino acids. Germline V gene lookup returns CDR1 SGHTA and CDR2 FQGNSA. Trimming took 6 bases from V and 9 from J, leaving 12 bases between them. CDR3 sequence reads: CASSQTESTIYF. Here the CDR3 DNA reads TGTGCCAGCAGTCAAACAGAGAGCACCATATATTTT.

V gene TRBV4-1 combines with J gene TRBJ2-6, with no clear D. This CDR3 is 14 amino acids long. Germline V CDR1 and CDR2: MGHRA, YSYEKL. Between the trimmed V and J ends, which lost 1 base and 4 bases, there was a span of 5 bases. As DNA, the CDR3 is TGCGCCAGCAGCCAAGTTTCAGGGGCCAACGTCCTGACTTTC. Protein product: CASSQVSGANVLTF.

CDR3 sequence (DNA): TGTGCCAGCAGCTTAGCCGACAGGGGGTTTACTGAAGCTTTCTTT. This encodes CASSLADRGFTEAFF. The chain combines TRBV7-9 with TRBJ1-1, with TRBD1 matching over 9 bases. The length of the CDR3 is 15 residues. Losses at the gene ends were 0 bases for V and 5 bases for J; bases not matched to a gene: 4. Germline CDR1 and CDR2: SEHNR and FQNEAQ (reference sequence).

This chain uses TRBV9 with TRBJ1-3, with 9 bases matching TRBD1. CDR1 and CDR2 (germline): SGDLS, YYNGEE. This CDR3 spans 16 amino acids. Trimming at V came to 3 bases and at J to 4 bases, leaving 8 bases not matched to a gene. The CDR3 protein is CASSDLQGATGNTIYF. CDR3 DNA: TGTGCCAGCAGCGACTTACAGGGGGCTACAGGAAACACCATATATTTT.

J is TRBJ2-3 and V is TRBV29-1, with TRBD1 matching 8 bases. The length of the CDR3 is 15 residues. J was trimmed by 6 bases and V by 0 bases; bases with no gene match: 8. In germline, CDR1 is SQVTM, CDR2 ANQGSEA. The CDR3 coding sequence is TGCAGCGTTGAAGAAAGGCAGGGGGCGCGGGATACGCAGTATTTT. As protein: CSVEERQGARDTQYF.

The V and J genes are TRBV6-6 and TRBJ2-7; maybe TRBD1 (6 bases). Germline CDR1 reads MNHNY; CDR2 reads SVGAGI (reference sequence). The CDR3 spans 13 residues. The ends were cut back, 5 bases at V and 2 bases at J, with 10 bases in the middle. Here the CDR3 reads CASSAGQTYEQYF. In DNA form, the CDR3 reads TGTGCCAGCAGTGCCGGACAGACCTACGAGCAGTACTTC.

V gene TRBV2 combines with J gene TRBJ1-3; 7 nucleotides agree with TRBD1. The germline V gene encodes CDR1 SNHLY and CDR2 FYNNEI. The CDR3 runs 17 residues. J gave up 0 bases and V 8 bases, and 13 bases lay outside the gene matches. The CDR3 coding sequence is TGTGCCAGCTTGGAAGGGGGACAGTCTTTCTCTGGAAACACCATATATTTT. This codes for CASLEGGQSFSGNTIYF. Full variable domain (remainder filled in from reference TRBV2 and TRBJ1-3): EPEVTQTPSHQVTQMGQEVILRCVPISNHLYFYWYRQILGQKVEFLVSFYNNEISEKSEIFDDQFSVERPDGSNFTLKIRSTKLEDSAMYFCASLEGGQSFSGNTIYFGEGSWLTVV.

The V gene is TRBV10-3, the J gene TRBJ2-7; D gene ambiguous. This CDR3 region has 13 residues. V was clipped by 6 bases and J by 3 bases, with 12 bases between them. Germline CDR1 is ENHRY and CDR2 is SYGVKD. The CDR3, as DNA: TGTGCCATCAGGAAGGACGGAGACTACGAGCAGTACTTC. Protein sequence: CAIRKDGDYEQYF.